This TCR beta chain comes out of a study of PD-L1 blockade in urothelial cancer. At the level of the study: Most patients, twenty-five of 29, were males with bladder-origin cancer. Blood was analyzed 3 weeks (second dose) and 6 weeks after treatment start.

The V gene lost 3 bases and the J gene lost 9 bases, with 9 bases spanning the gap. In germline, CDR1 is SGHAT, CDR2 FQNNGV. The CDR3 totals 12 residues. Generated by immunoSEQ multiplex PCR, the TCRdb table keeps only in-frame clones and is missing some. This table has some 52,000 clones, approximately 80% appearing once. This receptor was obtained from a man between 70 and 80 years old with urothelial cancer. The chain employs TRBV11-2 and TRBJ2-1, with no clear D. Sequencing was performed on PBMCs, taken around atezolizumab (anti-PD-L1) treatment. The CDR3 DNA follows: TGTGCCAGCAGCTTGCCTAGAAGTGAGCAGTTCTTC. It is translated as CASSLPRSEQFF.